This T cell receptor (beta chain) was captured by sequencing in a study of response to subunit inactivated influenza vaccine. General study points: Authors suggested each seasonal influenza vaccination recruits few new T cells.

From the RT-PCR reads, TCRdb called clonotypes with MiXCR, one entry per CDR3 protein. The sample contains 600,000 to 850,000 distinct CDR3 sequences, 14% of which appear only once. With 0 bases removed from V and 5 bases from J, the gap between germline ends came to 10 bases. Germline V gene sequence: CDR1 SGHRS, CDR2 YFSETQ. The CDR3 totals 14 residues. Comments on this clonotype: What it binds is unknown.

The material was PBMCs from blood, obtained approximately 15 days before vaccination. The clonotype comes from a man in his fifties who received an inactivated influenza vaccine. The rearrangement uses TRBV5-1 and TRBJ2-3; perhaps TRBD1 as D (6 bases). The CDR3 protein is CASSLDRVGDTQYF. The CDR3 DNA reads TGCGCCAGCAGCTTGGACAGGGTGGGAGATACGCAGTATTTT.